These 29 T cell receptor beta chains came from one sample sequenced in a study of T-cell reconstitution after alpha-beta-depleted transplantation in children. The authors prepared the TCRbeta library with unique molecular identifiers. Each CDR3 protein gets one entry after TCRdb re-called the PCR reads with MiXCR. The sample yields some 840,000 distinct CDR3 sequences, 16% seen once. The material sequenced was PBMCs, mostly from graft donor cells, taken 360 days after TCRalphabeta/CD19-depleted stem cell transplant. Receptors originate from a male patient under 18 who had a stem cell transplant for acute lymphoblastic leukemia, so the T cells may come from the graft donor.

This clonotype has a handful of counts. The chain combines TRBV10-3 with TRBJ1-2; D is unresolved. Trimming shortened V by 3 bases and J by 4 bases, and 12 bases separated the two germline ends. The CDR3 has 14 residues. Looked up from germline, CDR1 is ENHRY and CDR2 is SYGVKD. CDR3 sequence: CAISDPTVLYGYTF. The CDR3 nucleotides read TGTGCCATCAGTGACCCGACGGTTCTCTATGGCTACACCTTC.

This clonotype was found a few times. The chain couples TRBV5-1 to TRBJ2-5; perhaps TRBD2 as D (5 bases). The CDR3 is 14 amino acids. Deletions cut 0 bases from V and 3 bases from J, with 9 bases between. Germline V lookup: CDR1 SGHRS, CDR2 YFSETQ. CDR3 sequence (DNA): TGCGCCAGCAGCTTGGTGGGTAGCGAAGAGACCCAGTACTTC. Translating it yields CASSLVGSEETQYF.

V and J are TRBV5-1 and TRBJ2-1; 7 bases line up with TRBD2. Germline CDR1 and CDR2: SGHRS and YFSETQ. The CDR3 covers 16 residues. The V gene end was trimmed by 1 base and the J gene end by 1 base; junction bases not matched to a gene: 5. CDR3 DNA: TGCGCCAGCAGCTTGATCCGGGGAGGGTCCTACAATGAGCAGTTCTTC. Translated, it gives CASSLIRGGSYNEQFF. The whole variable domain, filled in from reference TRBV5-1 and TRBJ2-1, reads KAGVTQTPRYLIKTRGQQVTLSCSPISGHRSVSWYQQTPGQGLQFLFEYFSETQRNKGNFPGRFSGRQFSNSRSEMNVSTLELGDSALYLCASSLIRGGSYNEQFFGPGTRLTVL.

This clonotype was observed at least ten times. The gene calls are TRBV4-1 and TRBJ2-7, with TRBD2 as a possible D gene (5 bases). V lost 8 bases and J lost 0, with 14 bases in between. The germline V gene encodes CDR1 MGHRA and CDR2 YSYEKL. The CDR3 covers 14 residues. Written as DNA, the CDR3 is TGCGCCAGCTCCTTTGCCGGGAACTCCTACGAGCAGTACTTC. This encodes CASSFAGNSYEQYF.

In nucleotides, the CDR3 is TGTGCCAGCAGCGTAGAACTGGGAGGTCGGGGCGAGCAGTACTTC. Translation gives CASSVELGGRGEQYF. This rearrangement joins TRBV9 to TRBJ2-7; weak D call: TRBD2 (6 bases). The germline V gene has CDR1 SGDLS and CDR2 YYNGEE. V shed 0 bases and J shed 6 bases, with 16 bases lying between them. The CDR3 has 15 amino acids.

This clonotype came up a few times. The DNA for the CDR3 is TGCGCCAGCAGCTTAAGCTGGATTGAGCAGTTCTTC. It translates to CASSLSWIEQFF. V gene TRBV5-1 combines with J gene TRBJ2-1; D gene unclear. The ends were cut back, 2 bases at V and 9 bases at J, with 9 bases in the middle. Germline V CDR1 and CDR2: SGHRS, YFSETQ. This CDR3 spans 12 amino acids.

This clonotype was picked up many times. The chain uses TRBV29-1 and TRBJ2-1; 9 bases align to TRBD2. CDR1 is SQVTM and CDR2 is ANQGSEA in the germline V gene. The CDR3 spans 13 residues. V was clipped by 3 bases and J by 9 bases; unmatched bases: 6. CDR3 nucleotide sequence: TGCAGCGTTGAGAGCGGGAGGACCCGTGAGCAGTTCTTC. Protein: CSVESGRTREQFF.

This rearrangement joins TRBV7-9 to TRBJ2-5, with D perhaps being TRBD1 or TRBD2 (5 bases each). V was shortened by 5 bases and J by 3 bases, with 22 bases between the two germline ends. Germline values: CDR1 SEHNR, CDR2 FQNEAQ (reference sequence). This CDR3 is 17 amino acids long. CDR3 DNA: TGTGCCAGCAGCATCGACCGAATGGGGCGGGCCGAAGAGACCCAGTACTTC. It encodes CASSIDRMGRAEETQYF.

This clonotype was observed at least ten times. The chain joins TRBV29-1 to TRBJ2-1, with D unclear. Trimming took 4 bases from V and 4 from J, leaving 8 bases between them. This CDR3 is built from 12 residues. The germline gives CDR1 SQVTM, CDR2 ANQGSEA. The CDR3 DNA sequence: TGCAGCGTTGCAGAGGTATACAATGAGCAGTTCTTC. Its translation is CSVAEVYNEQFF.

Ten or more counts support this clonotype. The chain combines TRBV7-9 with TRBJ2-1; 10 nucleotides align to TRBD2. CDR1 SEHNR and CDR2 FQNEAQ come from the germline V gene (reference sequence). This CDR3 contains 15 residues. The J segment lost 5 bases and the V segment lost 3 bases, leaving 4 bases of the junction unmatched. CDR3 in DNA: TGTGCCAGCAGCTTGGGACTAGCGCAGAACAATGAGCAGTTCTTC. Its protein is CASSLGLAQNNEQFF.

The chain uses TRBV12-3 or TRBV12-4 and TRBJ2-1; D may be TRBD1 or TRBD2 (5 bases each). The CDR3 has 17 residues. V lost 5 bases and J 12 bases, leaving 29 bases between the germline ends. The CDR3 loop reads CASSISLGSGPSMVQFF. Here the CDR3 DNA reads TGTGCCAGCAGTATTAGTTTGGGGTCGGGACCAAGTATGGTGCAGTTCTTC.

The chain joins TRBV7-8 to TRBJ2-3; TRBD2 matches 9 bases. V gave up 1 base and J gave up 0 bases; unmatched junction bases: 11. Germline loops: CDR1 SGHVS, CDR2 FQNEAQ. The CDR3 is 19 residues long. CDR3 nucleotides: TGTGCCAGCAGCTTAGTCGGAAAGCGGGAGGACGCAAGCACAGATACGCAGTATTTT. Amino acid sequence: CASSLVGKREDASTDTQYF.

This clonotype was picked up a small number of times. The chain is built from TRBV20-1 and TRBJ2-1, with D unresolved. V was cut by 1 base and J by 0 bases, with 13 bases left in between. Germline V lookup: CDR1 DFQATT, CDR2 SNEGSKA (reference sequence). This CDR3 is 16 amino acids long. The chain's CDR3 is CSARADYGSSYNEQFF. Written as DNA, the CDR3 is TGCAGTGCTAGAGCTGATTATGGAAGCTCCTACAATGAGCAGTTCTTC.

This chain joins TRBV7-9 and TRBJ2-1, with 9 bases identical to TRBD1. This CDR3 contains 14 residues. V gave up 8 bases and J gave up 2 bases; unmatched junction bases: 4. The germline V gene has CDR1 SEHNR and CDR2 FQNEAQ (reference sequence). CDR3 region: CASAQGAPYNEQFF. Here the CDR3 DNA reads TGTGCCAGCGCACAGGGGGCCCCCTACAATGAGCAGTTCTTC.

In its sample, this clonotype was seen a few times. The chain links TRBV4-1 to TRBJ2-1; no definite D call. Trimming removed 3 bases from V and 3 bases from J, with 6 bases in between. Germline CDR1 and CDR2: MGHRA and YSYEKL. This CDR3 comprises 13 residues. This chain's CDR3 is CASSQRFYNEQFF. The DNA of the CDR3 is TGCGCCAGCAGCCAGCGCTTCTACAATGAGCAGTTCTTC.

This clonotype has a handful of counts. The chain is built from TRBV7-9 and TRBJ2-3; D remains ambiguous. Germline V gene lookup returns CDR1 SEHNR and CDR2 FQNEAQ (reference sequence). The V end lost 0 bases, the J end lost 2 bases, and 15 bases lay between the germline ends. The CDR3 is made up of 17 amino acids. This CDR3 is CASSLALIDTATDTQYF. Written as DNA, the CDR3 is TGTGCCAGCAGCTTAGCGCTGATCGACACAGCCACAGATACGCAGTATTTT. The complete variable domain, with remaining parts taken from reference TRBV7-9 and TRBJ2-3, reads DTGVSQNPRHKITKRGQNVTFRCDPISEHNRLYWYRQTLGQGPEFLTYFQNEAQLEKSRLLSDRFSAERPKGSFSTLEIQRTEQGDSAMYLCASSLALIDTATDTQYFGPGTRLTVL.

CDR3 loop: CASSLDGQMGETQYF. CDR3 coding DNA: TGTGCCAGCAGCTTAGATGGACAAATGGGAGAGACCCAGTACTTC. The rearrangement joins TRBV11-2 to TRBJ2-5; a possible D gene is TRBD1 (5 bases). Deletions cut 0 bases from V and 4 bases from J, with 12 bases between. This CDR3 is 15 amino acids long. Germline V gives CDR1 SGHAT, CDR2 FQNNGV.

This clonotype was recorded a few times. The rearrangement links TRBV12-3 or TRBV12-4 to TRBJ2-7; TRBD1 matches 9 bases. Trimming at V came to 6 bases and at J to 3 bases, leaving 9 bases not matched to a gene. This CDR3 comprises 15 residues. This chain's CDR3 is CASSPTGGADYEQYF. CDR3 DNA sequence: TGTGCCAGCAGCCCTACAGGGGGCGCGGACTACGAGCAGTACTTC.

This clonotype has a handful of counts. The chain recombines TRBV12-3 or TRBV12-4 with TRBJ2-2; 10 positions match TRBD2. CDR3 length: 15 amino acids. V dropped 6 bases and J dropped 6; count of bases not matched to a gene: 7. DNA for the CDR3: TGTGCCAGCAGGTCTAGCGGGGGAATCTCCGGGGAGCTGTTTTTT. Translation gives CASRSSGGISGELFF.

V usage is TRBV24-1 and J usage is TRBJ2-1; D possibly uses TRBD1 or TRBD2 (5 bases each). Per germline, CDR1 KGHDR and CDR2 SFDVKD. This CDR3 contains 16 residues. With 2 bases removed from V and 0 bases from J, the gap between germline ends came to 10 bases. This chain's CDR3 is CATSDSGRSSYNEQFF. The CDR3 region has the DNA TGTGCCACCAGTGATTCGGGACGTAGCTCCTACAATGAGCAGTTCTTC.

The CDR3 sequence is CASSPRAGLSYEQYF. The CDR3 DNA reads TGTGCCAGCTCACCACGCGCAGGGCTATCCTACGAGCAGTACTTC. The chain is built from TRBV18 and TRBJ2-7; tentatively, D is TRBD1 (5 bases). This CDR3 region has 15 residues. Germline lookup yields CDR1 KGHSH and CDR2 LQKENI. V gave up 1 base and J gave up 1 base, with 11 bases separating them.

The chain carries TRBV7-3 and TRBJ2-1; 7 nucleotides align to TRBD2. The CDR3 runs to 15 residues. Germline CDR1 and CDR2: SGHTA and FQGTGA. J lost 4 bases, V lost 0 bases, and 3 bases had no gene match. Here the CDR3 DNA reads TGTGCCAGCAGCTTAACCACTAGCGAATACAATGAGCAGTTCTTC. Encoded protein: CASSLTTSEYNEQFF.

The chain combines TRBV12-5 with TRBJ2-1; 9 nucleotides agree with TRBD2. V dropped 7 bases and J dropped 0; count of bases not matched to a gene: 7. Per the germline V gene, CDR1 is LGHNT and CDR2 is FRNRAP. This CDR3 has 16 residues. CDR3 nucleotide sequence: TGTGCTAGTGTCTCAAGTAGCGGGAGCTCCTACAATGAGCAGTTCTTC. Translation: CASVSSSGSSYNEQFF.

The rearrangement links TRBV29-1 to TRBJ1-2; D unresolved. CDR3 length: 15 residues. CDR1 and CDR2 from the germline V gene are SQVTM and ANQGSEA. V dropped 4 bases and J dropped 7 bases, with 22 bases sitting between them. CDR3 sequence (DNA): TGCAGCGTTGCTTTAGCGCGCTTCGCTACTTCTGGCTACACCTTC. Its protein product is CSVALARFATSGYTF.

In its sample, this clonotype was seen many times. J is TRBJ2-7 and V is TRBV4-1, with 10 positions matching TRBD1. CDR1 is MGHRA and CDR2 is YSYEKL in the germline V gene. This CDR3 contains 17 residues. Trimming cost V 2 bases and J 2 bases; bases outside gene matches: 9. The CDR3 is CASSQLSGTGETYEQYF. CDR3 coding DNA: TGCGCCAGCAGCCAACTATCTGGGACAGGGGAAACCTACGAGCAGTACTTC.

This clonotype appeared a few times. The J gene is TRBJ2-1, the V gene TRBV30, with D possibly being TRBD1 (6 bases). The germline V gene encodes CDR1 GTSNPN and CDR2 SVGIG (reference sequence). V lost 5 bases and J 6 bases, leaving 11 bases between the germline ends. The CDR3 covers 12 residues. CDR3 sequence reads: CAWGTGPNEQFF. The CDR3 DNA sequence: TGTGCCTGGGGCACAGGGCCCAATGAGCAGTTCTTC.

The chain is built from TRBV10-3 and TRBJ2-1; TRBD2 matches 9 bases. Per the germline V gene, CDR1 is ENHRY and CDR2 is SYGVKD. J was trimmed by 7 bases and V by 4 bases; bases with no gene match: 11. This CDR3 has 16 amino acids. CDR3: CAISAEIAGVVNEQFF. DNA of the CDR3: TGTGCCATCAGTGCGGAGATAGCGGGAGTGGTTAATGAGCAGTTCTTC.

The chain joins TRBV11-1 to TRBJ2-5; tentatively, D is TRBD2 (5 bases). This CDR3 has 13 residues. V dropped 3 bases and J dropped 4 bases, with 9 bases sitting between them. Germline CDR1 reads SGHAT; CDR2 reads FQDESV (reference sequence). CDR3 residues: CASSFSGPETQYF. DNA for the CDR3: TGTGCCAGCAGCTTCAGCGGCCCAGAGACCCAGTACTTC.

This rearrangement joins TRBV20-1 to TRBJ1-1; the match to TRBD1 covers 7 bases. CDR1 and CDR2 (germline): DFQATT, SNEGSKA (reference sequence). This CDR3 region has 12 residues. V trimming: 3 bases; J trimming: 5 bases; junction bases outside the gene matches: 3. The CDR3 DNA reads TGCAGTGCTAGCCGACAGGGAACTGAAGCTTTCTTT. Amino acid sequence: CSASRQGTEAFF.